This is a list of T cell receptor beta chains from one sample in a study of blood T cell repertoires in COVID-19. Method: immunoSEQ multiplex PCR; TCRdb's copy keeps in-frame clones and lacks some. The data contain hundreds of thousands of clones, approximately 90% of them singletons. The sequenced sample was PBMCs or T cells enriched from blood (not recorded which). These receptors all come from a woman in her thirties or forties who had recovered from COVID-19. CDR3s include the opening cysteine and the closing phenylalanine or tryptophan. D genes are given only for firm matches. Size values are once, few and many counts, or a class for expanded clones, and some rows have none.

j_gene: TRBJ2-7; abundance: few; d_gene: TRBD2; v_gene: TRBV28; CDR3nt: TGTGCCAGCAGTATGGGTATCGGGGGGGTGCGGGAGGGGAGCGAGCAGTACTTC; CDR3aa: CASSMGIGGVREGSEQYF
j_gene: TRBJ2-1; abundance: -; d_gene: -; v_gene: TRBV11-3; CDR3nt: TGTGCCAGCAGCTTCCGGGGGGCTGGGGTGGGGGAGCAGTTCTTC; CDR3aa: CASSFRGAGVGEQFF
j_gene: TRBJ1-4; abundance: once; d_gene: -; v_gene: TRBV7-2; CDR3nt: TGTGCCAGCAGCAAACATGGGCCTCGGGAAAAACTGTTTTTT; CDR3aa: CASSKHGPREKLFF
j_gene: TRBJ1-4; abundance: -; d_gene: -; v_gene: TRBV3-1/TRBV3-2; CDR3nt: TGTGCCAGCAGCCAATGGGAGGGGAATGAAAAACTGTTTTTT; CDR3aa: CASSQWEGNEKLFF
j_gene: TRBJ2-2; abundance: few; d_gene: TRBD1; v_gene: TRBV6-1; CDR3nt: TGTGCCAGCAGTGACCCCTGGGACAGGGGAACCGGGGAGCTGTTTTTT; CDR3aa: CASSDPWDRGTGELFF
j_gene: TRBJ2-1; abundance: -; d_gene: -; v_gene: TRBV9; CDR3nt: TGTGCCAGCAGCGGCCGGGACATTGCCTACAATGAGCAGTTCTTC; CDR3aa: CASSGRDIAYNEQFF
j_gene: TRBJ2-1; abundance: few; d_gene: TRBD2; v_gene: TRBV19; CDR3nt: TGTGCCAGTAGTTTTAATAAAATGTGGACTAGCCAAAAAACCGGCGATGAGCAGTTCTTC; CDR3aa: CASSFNKMWTSQKTGDEQFF
j_gene: TRBJ2-7; abundance: -; d_gene: -; v_gene: TRBV7-8; CDR3nt: TGTGCCAGCAGCAGAACCGGCACTAGGGGGTCCTACGAGCAGTACTTC; CDR3aa: CASSRTGTRGSYEQYF
j_gene: TRBJ2-2; abundance: -; d_gene: -; v_gene: TRBV19; CDR3nt: TGTGCCAGCTCGAATCTCCAGGGGCCGCCGAACACCGGGGAGCTGTTTTTT; CDR3aa: CASSNLQGPPNTGELFF
j_gene: TRBJ2-1; abundance: -; d_gene: TRBD2; v_gene: TRBV19; CDR3nt: TGTGCCAGTAGTATAACTAGCGGGAGTCTGCGGGAGCAGTTCTTC; CDR3aa: CASSITSGSLREQFF
j_gene: TRBJ2-1; abundance: -; d_gene: TRBD2; v_gene: TRBV5-1; CDR3nt: TGCGCCACCAGCTTGGGAGGCCTAGCGGATTACAATGAGCAGTTCTTC; CDR3aa: CATSLGGLADYNEQFF
j_gene: TRBJ1-5; abundance: -; d_gene: TRBD1; v_gene: TRBV28; CDR3nt: TGTGCCAGCAGTTTATTGGCCGGGACAGGATCTAATCAGCCCCAGCATTTT; CDR3aa: CASSLLAGTGSNQPQHF
j_gene: TRBJ2-1; abundance: -; d_gene: TRBD2; v_gene: TRBV19; CDR3nt: TGTGCCAGTAGTTTAGCTAGCGGGATTACTTACAATGAGCAGTTCTTC; CDR3aa: CASSLASGITYNEQFF
j_gene: TRBJ2-7; abundance: -; d_gene: -; v_gene: TRBV27; CDR3nt: TGTGCCAGCAGTTTCTTCGGGGGAGATGGGCAGTACTTC; CDR3aa: CASSFFGGDGQYF
j_gene: TRBJ1-5; abundance: -; d_gene: -; v_gene: TRBV2; CDR3nt: TGTGCCAGCAGTCTGATGAGGGGCAATCAGCCCCAGCATTTT; CDR3aa: CASSLMRGNQPQHF
j_gene: TRBJ1-5; abundance: -; d_gene: -; v_gene: TRBV15; CDR3nt: TGTGCCACCAGCAGAGGTTGGGGCGGGGGTAGCAATCAGCCCCAGCATTTT; CDR3aa: CATSRGWGGGSNQPQHF
j_gene: TRBJ2-7; abundance: once; d_gene: TRBD1; v_gene: TRBV25-1; CDR3nt: TGTGCCAGCAGTGAATCGGCAGGGGGCTACGAGCAGTACTTC; CDR3aa: CASSESAGGYEQYF
j_gene: TRBJ1-2; abundance: -; d_gene: -; v_gene: TRBV4-1; CDR3nt: TGCGCCAGCAGCCAAGAACCAGGGCAGGGCCTCTTTGGCTATGGCTACACCTTC; CDR3aa: CASSQEPGQGLFGYGYTF
j_gene: TRBJ2-1; abundance: -; d_gene: TRBD2; v_gene: TRBV24-1; CDR3nt: TGTGCCACCAGTGACCGCGGGAGTTTCACCTACAATGAGCAGTTCTTC; CDR3aa: CATSDRGSFTYNEQFF
j_gene: TRBJ2-5; abundance: -; d_gene: -; v_gene: TRBV29-1; CDR3nt: TGCAGCGTTTCCAGGGAAGAGACCCAGTACTTC; CDR3aa: CSVSREETQYF
j_gene: TRBJ2-1; abundance: -; d_gene: -; v_gene: TRBV11-2; CDR3nt: TGTGCCAGCAGCCGGGGGACAGTCAATGAGCAGTTCTTC; CDR3aa: CASSRGTVNEQFF
j_gene: TRBJ2-1; abundance: once; d_gene: TRBD2; v_gene: TRBV5-1; CDR3nt: TGCGCCAGCACCCTCGAGCCTAGCGGCTACAATGAGCAGTTCTTC; CDR3aa: CASTLEPSGYNEQFF
j_gene: TRBJ2-5; abundance: -; d_gene: -; v_gene: TRBV3-1/TRBV3-2; CDR3nt: TGTGCCAGCAGCCAAGATTTGGCGGCAGGGGATGAAGAGACCCAGTACTTC; CDR3aa: CASSQDLAAGDEETQYF
j_gene: TRBJ2-5; abundance: -; d_gene: TRBD2; v_gene: TRBV7-8; CDR3nt: TGTGCCAGCAGCTTAGAGGTCGGGAGGGGCCAAGAGACCCAGTACTTC; CDR3aa: CASSLEVGRGQETQYF
j_gene: TRBJ2-1; abundance: -; d_gene: -; v_gene: TRBV28; CDR3nt: TGTGCCAGCTGTCGGGGGGCACGCAATGAGCAGTTCTTC; CDR3aa: CASCRGARNEQFF
j_gene: TRBJ1-4; abundance: -; d_gene: -; v_gene: TRBV6-1; CDR3nt: TGTGCCAGCAGTGAAGAACCAGCAACTAATGAAAAACTGTTTTTT; CDR3aa: CASSEEPATNEKLFF
j_gene: TRBJ2-3; abundance: -; d_gene: -; v_gene: TRBV16; CDR3nt: TGTGCCAGCAGCCAACGGCGGAGCACAGATACGCAGTATTTT; CDR3aa: CASSQRRSTDTQYF
j_gene: TRBJ1-5; abundance: -; d_gene: -; v_gene: TRBV19; CDR3nt: TGTGCCAGTAGTATAGATCATTTACAGGGAAGCAATCAGCCCCAGCATTTT; CDR3aa: CASSIDHLQGSNQPQHF
j_gene: TRBJ2-7; abundance: -; d_gene: -; v_gene: TRBV7-9; CDR3nt: TGTGCCAGCAGCTCCAACATGCTCGAGCAGTACTTC; CDR3aa: CASSSNMLEQYF
j_gene: TRBJ1-5; abundance: -; d_gene: TRBD1; v_gene: TRBV28; CDR3nt: TGTGCCAGCAGTTACGACGGACAGGGGATTCAGCCCCAGCATTTT; CDR3aa: CASSYDGQGIQPQHF
j_gene: TRBJ2-7; abundance: -; d_gene: TRBD1; v_gene: TRBV2; CDR3nt: TGTGCCAGCAGTGAATCAAGGGGACAGTACGAGCAGTACTTC; CDR3aa: CASSESRGQYEQYF
j_gene: TRBJ2-4; abundance: -; d_gene: -; v_gene: TRBV4-2; CDR3nt: TGTGCCAGCAGCCAAGAAGGTAGCTCGAGAAACATTCAGTACTTC; CDR3aa: CASSQEGSSRNIQYF
j_gene: TRBJ2-5; abundance: -; d_gene: TRBD2; v_gene: TRBV7-2; CDR3nt: TGTGCCAGCAGCTCCGGACTAGCGGAGACCCAGTACTTC; CDR3aa: CASSSGLAETQYF
j_gene: TRBJ2-5; abundance: -; d_gene: TRBD1; v_gene: TRBV29-1; CDR3nt: TGCAGCGTCGGACCGGGACAGCGGAAAGAGACCCAGTACTTC; CDR3aa: CSVGPGQRKETQYF
j_gene: TRBJ2-1; abundance: -; d_gene: -; v_gene: TRBV29-1; CDR3nt: TGCAGCGTTGCCCGACCTAGCGATCCGTACGGGGAGCAGTTCTTC; CDR3aa: CSVARPSDPYGEQFF
j_gene: TRBJ1-6; abundance: once; d_gene: TRBD1; v_gene: TRBV4-3; CDR3nt: TGCGCCAGCAGCCAAGATAGAGGACAGGGAAGTTCACCCCTCCACTTT; CDR3aa: CASSQDRGQGSSPLHF
j_gene: TRBJ1-2; abundance: -; d_gene: -; v_gene: TRBV29-1; CDR3nt: TGCAGCGTTGGACAAAACTATGGCTACACCTTC; CDR3aa: CSVGQNYGYTF
j_gene: TRBJ2-2; abundance: -; d_gene: -; v_gene: TRBV13; CDR3nt: TGTGCCAGCAGCTTATCGGGTAGCACTGGTACCGGGGAGCTGTTTTTT; CDR3aa: CASSLSGSTGTGELFF
j_gene: TRBJ1-4; abundance: -; d_gene: -; v_gene: TRBV5-1; CDR3nt: TGCGCCAGCAGCCCAGAGACAGCTCCTAATGAAAAACTGTTTTTT; CDR3aa: CASSPETAPNEKLFF
j_gene: TRBJ1-2; abundance: -; d_gene: -; v_gene: TRBV6-5; CDR3nt: TGTGCCAGCAGTTCCGCGGGTATGGTCTATGGCTACACCTTC; CDR3aa: CASSSAGMVYGYTF
j_gene: TRBJ1-4; abundance: -; d_gene: TRBD1; v_gene: TRBV7-8; CDR3nt: TGTGCCAGCAGCTTAGGGACAGGGGATGAAAAACTGTTTTTT; CDR3aa: CASSLGTGDEKLFF
j_gene: TRBJ1-1; abundance: -; d_gene: TRBD1; v_gene: TRBV7-9; CDR3nt: TGTGCCAGCAGCTGGGGACAGGGGGAGGACGCTTTCTTT; CDR3aa: CASSWGQGEDAFF
j_gene: TRBJ1-5; abundance: -; d_gene: TRBD1; v_gene: TRBV7-2; CDR3nt: TGTGCCAGCAGAACAGCAGGGGGTAGCAATCAGCCCCAGCATTTT; CDR3aa: CASRTAGGSNQPQHF
j_gene: TRBJ2-7; abundance: -; d_gene: TRBD1; v_gene: TRBV7-8; CDR3nt: TGTGCCAGCAGCCCAGACAGGGGTGTTACCTACGAGCAGTACTTC; CDR3aa: CASSPDRGVTYEQYF
j_gene: TRBJ1-2; abundance: -; d_gene: -; v_gene: TRBV5-6; CDR3nt: TGTGCCAGCAGCTTGGTCCGACAGACGTTTAACTATGGCTACACCTTC; CDR3aa: CASSLVRQTFNYGYTF
j_gene: TRBJ2-2; abundance: -; d_gene: -; v_gene: TRBV2; CDR3nt: TGTGCCAGCCTGGTAAACTACAACACCGGGGAGCTGTTTTTT; CDR3aa: CASLVNYNTGELFF
j_gene: TRBJ1-1; abundance: -; d_gene: -; v_gene: TRBV18; CDR3nt: TGTGCCAGCTCACCTTCCCAGGCAGGTATGAACACTGAAGCTTTCTTT; CDR3aa: CASSPSQAGMNTEAFF
j_gene: TRBJ2-1; abundance: -; d_gene: TRBD2; v_gene: TRBV11-2; CDR3nt: TGTGCCAGCAGCCGATCCAGCGGGAGTTCTAATGAGCAGTTCTTC; CDR3aa: CASSRSSGSSNEQFF
j_gene: TRBJ1-3; abundance: -; d_gene: -; v_gene: TRBV3-1/TRBV3-2; CDR3nt: TGTGCCAGCAGCTTTCGCCTGCCCCTGAGCTCTGGAAACACCATATATTTT; CDR3aa: CASSFRLPLSSGNTIYF
j_gene: TRBJ2-7; abundance: -; d_gene: TRBD1; v_gene: TRBV7-2; CDR3nt: TGTGCCAGCAGCTTAGGGGACAGGGTAGGCTACGAGCAGTACTTC; CDR3aa: CASSLGDRVGYEQYF
j_gene: TRBJ1-2; abundance: few; d_gene: -; v_gene: TRBV9; CDR3nt: TGTGCCAGCAGCGGACCAACAGGTGGCTATGGCTACACCTTC; CDR3aa: CASSGPTGGYGYTF
j_gene: TRBJ2-7; abundance: -; d_gene: TRBD2; v_gene: TRBV4-1; CDR3nt: TGCGCCAGCAGCCAAGCAGGGACTAGCGGGAGGGCCTACGAGCAGTACTTC; CDR3aa: CASSQAGTSGRAYEQYF
j_gene: TRBJ2-7; abundance: -; d_gene: -; v_gene: TRBV2; CDR3nt: TGTGCCAGCAGTCGGGTCTTCTACGAGCAGTACTTC; CDR3aa: CASSRVFYEQYF
j_gene: TRBJ2-1; abundance: -; d_gene: -; v_gene: TRBV18; CDR3nt: TGTGCCAGCGCCGAGGGACTTTTCAATGAGCAGTTCTTC; CDR3aa: CASAEGLFNEQFF
j_gene: TRBJ1-5; abundance: -; d_gene: TRBD1; v_gene: TRBV6-5; CDR3nt: TGTGCCACCAGACAGGGGTGGGGTCAGCCCCAGCATTTT; CDR3aa: CATRQGWGQPQHF
j_gene: TRBJ2-2; abundance: -; d_gene: -; v_gene: TRBV6-5; CDR3nt: TGTGCCAGCAGTCCCAGGCTCACCGGGGAGCTGTTTTTT; CDR3aa: CASSPRLTGELFF
j_gene: TRBJ1-2; abundance: -; d_gene: -; v_gene: TRBV29-1; CDR3nt: TGCAGCGTTATGACAGGAATTTCCTATGGCTACACCTTC; CDR3aa: CSVMTGISYGYTF
j_gene: TRBJ1-3; abundance: -; d_gene: -; v_gene: TRBV6-5; CDR3nt: TGTGCCAGCAGGTCCCACTCTGGAAACACCATATATTTT; CDR3aa: CASRSHSGNTIYF
j_gene: TRBJ2-7; abundance: -; d_gene: TRBD2; v_gene: TRBV15; CDR3nt: TGTGCCACCAGCAGGTATCGGACTAGCGGGGACTACGAGCAGTACTTC; CDR3aa: CATSRYRTSGDYEQYF